This T cell receptor (beta chain) emerged from a study of cytomegalovirus exposure and HLA in healthy donors. Germline CDR1 is MNHNS and CDR2 is SASEGT. V was trimmed by 1 base and J by 1 base, leaving 10 bases between them. The CDR3 loop spans 15 amino acids. Study findings and constraints: The study labeled around 160 TCR beta chains cytomegalovirus-associated. A later analysis linked a missense DCLRE1C variant to TCR beta V- and J-gene trimming.

To note about this clone: Its specificity is not known.

PCR employed 60 Vbeta and 13 Jbeta primers. TCRdb's copy holds only in-frame clones and misses some; the assay was immunoSEQ multiplex PCR. The sample has 180,000 or so clones, roughly 80% seen once. Sequencing was done on a sample of PBMCs. The chain uses TRBV6-1 and TRBJ1-2; D call uncertain. This sequence was found in a female donor in good health and CMV-seronegative. The CDR3 DNA reads TGTGCCAGCAGTGAAGGGCTCCGCCTTAACTATGGCTACACCTTC. It translates to CASSEGLRLNYGYTF.